This record looks at one T cell receptor (beta chain) sequence and its context. The entry originates in a study of blood T cell repertoires in COVID-19. CDR1 and CDR2 from the germline V gene are MGHDK and SYGVNS. The CDR3 runs 16 residues. Trimming cost V 2 bases and J 0 bases, with 11 bases left between them. The table came from immunoSEQ multiplex PCR; TCRdb's copy has only in-frame clones and leaves some out. The sample yields approximately 270,000 clones, about 80% seen once. Sequenced sample: peripheral blood. The receptor was derived from an elderly man with acute or convalescent COVID-19. The chain couples TRBV25-1 to TRBJ1-3; weak D call: TRBD1 (5 bases). CDR3 sequence reads: CASSEQGLNSGNTIYF. CDR3 coding DNA: TGTGCCAGCAGTGAACAGGGACTGAACTCTGGAAACACCATATATTTT.